The sequence of this T cell receptor (beta chain) was determined in a study of spatial heterogeneity in lung cancer. Every TCR cDNA molecule carried a tag that served as a unique molecular identifier. One entry per CDR3 protein results from TCRdb running MiXCR on the 5' RACE reads. The sample contains tens of thousands of distinct CDR3 sequences, about 12% of which appear only once. This CDR3 contains 14 residues. V dropped 1 base and J dropped 9 bases, with 13 bases sitting between them. Germline CDR1 and CDR2: SGHTA and FQGNSA. Time point here: sample taken at primary tumor resection. Whole RNA, which was extracted from tumor, nontumor lung tissue or frozen PBMC, was sequenced without any cell sorting.

The specimen was PBMCs, collected at surgery. The clonotype originates from a male donor with early-stage non-small cell lung cancer. V gene TRBV7-2 combines with J gene TRBJ2-1; perhaps D is TRBD1 or TRBD2 (7 bases each). CDR3 coding DNA: TGTGCCAGCAGCTTAGTAGGGGGGGACAGTGAGCAGTTCTTC. Protein: CASSLVGGDSEQFF. The entire variable domain, with the rest obtained from reference TRBV7-2 and TRBJ2-1, is as follows: GAGVSQSPSNKVTEKGKDVELRCDPISGHTALYWYRQSLGQGLEFLIYFQGNSAPDKSGLPSDRFSAERTGGSVSTLTIQRTQQEDSAVYLCASSLVGGDSEQFFGPGTRLTVL.